This TCR beta chain was identified during a study of shared clonotypes between healthy human individuals (TCRdb year 2020). As for the study more broadly: The cohort included a few men and a couple of women between 18 and 49 years of age. For each donor, CD4 naive and CD4 memory were each given three plates, CD8 naive was given two plates, and CD8 memory was given one plate. Each donor's leukapheresis produced roughly between roughly 0.94 and 9.5 billion PBMCs. To estimate repertoire size and how much clonotypes are shared between individuals, the study performed deep sequencing of blood TCR repertoires from about 5 healthy adults. To increase sequencing depth and limit assay-specific biases, TCR repertoire library preparation and sequencing were carried out by different laboratories using diverse techniques.

Taken from the germline V gene, the CDR1 and CDR2 loops are MDHEN and SYDVKM. The CDR3 sequence holds 13 residues, the cysteine and phenylalanine included. Kept here is only the CDR3 DNA, which spans 39 bases and is read in frame from base 1. V is clipped by 7 bases and J by 3 bases, and the sequence between their germline boundaries is 13 bases long. The donors were healthy, HIV-negative adults who had no recently reported acute infections or vaccinations. All donors were Caucasian adults living in Nashville, Tennessee, USA. CD4+ T cells were enriched by magnetic negative selection; naive cells were then positively selected on CD45RA, and the negative fraction formed the memory subset. Blood was obtained by leukapheresis, after which PBMCs were separated by Ficoll-Histopaque density gradient centrifugation and cryopreserved in liquid nitrogen vapor phase. Analytical flow cytometry was used to check the purity and quantity of every magnetically sorted T cell population. Genomic DNA was isolated from every sorted fraction and measured by UV absorbance on a Nanodrop 2000c.

Using the deep immunoSEQ assay, multiplex PCR amplified TCR CDR3 regions from genomic DNA. Extracted genomic DNA from each cell subset was distributed evenly across all wells of several immunoSEQ 96-well plates, and each plate was treated as a replicate. Each replicate PCR for sorted subsets received around 0.2 ug genomic DNA, equal to some 32,000 T cell genomes. Purified libraries were quantified with a Qubit 3.0 fluorometer, sized on a Bioanalyzer 2100, and re-quantified with the KAPA Library Quantification kit. Every immunoSEQ 96-well plate was sequenced on a separate single-read 150-cycle Illumina NextSeq 550 flow cell. The original methods were these. Because only junctional sequences without quality scores were contained in the immunoSEQ output, filtering matching that applied to full-length reads could not be performed. Sequences were annotated with PyIR, a Python wrapper for IgBLAST v1.9, and V/J genes and CDR3 were assigned using IMGT germline references. Reads with weak V/J assignments (E-value above 1e-6), missing CDR3, stop codons, out-of-frame junctions, or ambiguous translated residues were removed. V3J clonotypes were defined as sequences sharing the same inferred V gene, J gene, and CDR3 amino acid sequence. To compute the percentage overlap between repertoires, the number of shared unique clonotypes was divided by the size of the smaller repertoire. Three approaches were used to assess repertoire richness: RTK rarefaction, the Chao1 estimator, and Recon v2.1 estimates of unobserved clonotypes. Generation probabilities for all TCRbeta clonotypes obtained by the gDNA method from several donors were computed using OLGA. The clones in this table, taken by TCRdb from immuneACCESS, are in-frame only. Not every clone is retained; where verified, under half of the shortfall comes from an unresolved V gene, and the cause of the rest is unknown. Clonal size and the V and J genes are those of that table, whereas D and trimming came from the DNA. The sample table contains about 1.1 million clones; only one count was recorded for 75% to 80% of them. The ten largest clones add up to 0.6% to 0.7% of the sample.

Broad study findings and their caveats: Naive subsets generally had larger estimated clonotype richness than memory subsets did. Sampling was limited to blood, and TCR repertoires in tissue likely differ from TCR repertoires in blood. When a handful of donors were compared, the shared fraction of clonotypes was about 5.2% for naive CD4, less than 4% for naive CD8, about 2.5% for memory CD4, and around 0.4% for memory CD8. Pairwise subsampling led to the expectation that sequencing depth would affect the degree of clonotype sharing among donors. Rarefaction of sorted-subset datasets indicated incomplete sequencing despite the large sequencing depth. The genetic and exposure-history diversity represented was limited by the small number of donors. Compared with non-shared clonotypes, clonotypes shared by all four sorted-subset donors had higher generation probabilities.

As for this clone: Its target antigen remains unknown. No base qualities exist here, and no much larger clone lies one base off it.

The receptor chain draws on TRBV28 and TRBJ2-7; perhaps TRBD1 is the D gene, with 6 bases matching. The source of this sequence is a young man in good health. Some clones in this sample may be carry-over from other donors' samples. Sequenced material: memory CD4+ T cells from PBMCs. The cell subset or site label corresponds to: CD45RA-negative fraction. The sequenced DNA is TGTGCCAGCAAACTGCCAGGGGACTACGAGCAGTACTTC. Protein translation: CASKLPGDYEQYF.